What follows are 14 T cell receptor beta chains derived from one specimen sequenced in a study of blood T cell repertoires in COVID-19. Sequencing was performed with immunoSEQ multiplex PCR; in TCRdb, only in-frame clones are kept and a portion is missing. The profile shows 200,000 to 300,000 clones, 80% to 85% of them singletons. The sequenced sample was peripheral blood. Source of these receptors: a woman in her 40s who had recovered from COVID-19.

The chain couples TRBV19 to TRBJ2-7; D is possibly TRBD2 (5 bases). Germline CDR1 reads LNHDA; CDR2 reads SQIVND (reference sequence). CDR3 length: 15 residues. The V end was cut by 4 bases, the J end by 1 base, with 14 bases between. In nucleotides, the CDR3 is TGTGCCAGTAGTAAGGCGAGGGTGGGGTCCTACGAGCAGTACTTC. Its protein is CASSKARVGSYEQYF.

The chain joins TRBV5-1 to TRBJ2-7, with 8 bases aligning to TRBD2. Trimming at V came to 0 bases and at J to 4 bases, leaving 3 bases not matched to a gene. Germline lookup yields CDR1 SGHRS and CDR2 YFSETQ. The CDR3 loop spans 14 amino acids. DNA of the CDR3: TGCGCCAGCAGCTTGGGACTAGCGACGTACGAGCAGTACTTC. As protein: CASSLGLATYEQYF.

In its sample, this clone was seen a few times. This chain uses TRBV4-1 with TRBJ1-5, with D maybe TRBD1 (6 bases). This CDR3 is 17 amino acids long. The germline gives CDR1 MGHRA, CDR2 YSYEKL. Between the trimmed V and J ends, which lost 3 bases and 2 bases, there was a span of 17 bases. CDR3 amino acids: CASSQGALVRGNQPQHF. Here the CDR3 DNA reads TGCGCCAGCAGCCAGGGGGCGCTTGTGCGGGGCAATCAGCCCCAGCATTTT.

The table lists this clone with a few counts. The chain uses TRBV5-5 and TRBJ2-5; D is perhaps TRBD1 (5 bases). V was shortened by 2 bases and J by 2 bases, with 10 bases between the two germline ends. The CDR3 runs 14 residues. Per the germline V gene, CDR1 is SGHKS and CDR2 is YYEKEE (reference sequence). This CDR3 reads CASSFGTGQETQYF. The DNA of the CDR3 is TGTGCCAGCAGCTTTGGTACAGGTCAAGAGACCCAGTACTTC.

This clone showed up just once. This chain links TRBV7-9 with TRBJ1-2; D call uncertain. This CDR3 spans 13 amino acids. CDR1 is SEHNR, CDR2 FQNEAQ, per germline (reference sequence). Trimming removed 4 bases at V and 12 bases at J, with 18 bases between. CDR3 DNA: TGTGCCAGCAGCTACCCGACCGAGGAATTCGACACCTTC. This sequence encodes CASSYPTEEFDTF.

The chain carries TRBV19 and TRBJ1-5, with D hard to call. This CDR3 has 13 amino acids. V gave up 7 bases and J gave up 3 bases, with 10 bases separating them. Germline V lookup: CDR1 LNHDA, CDR2 SQIVND (reference sequence). The CDR3 nucleotides read TGTGCCAGTAATCCTAGCTACAATCAGCCCCAGCATTTT. Residues: CASNPSYNQPQHF.

CDR3 nucleotides: TGTGCCAGCAGCCACCTAGAACTCGGGACAGGGAAACAGTTCTTC. Amino acids: CASSHLELGTGKQFF. The gene calls are TRBV14 and TRBJ2-1, with 9 nucleotides matching TRBD1. J lost 13 bases, V lost 3 bases, and 13 bases had no gene match. This CDR3 is built from 15 residues. Germline V gene sequence: CDR1 SGHDN, CDR2 FVKESK. Drawing the rest from reference TRBV14 and TRBJ2-1, the complete variable domain is EAGVTQFPSHSVIEKGQTVTLRCDPISGHDNLYWYRRVMGKEIKFLLHFVKESKQDESGMPNNRFLAERTGGTYSTLKVQPAELEDSGVYFCASSHLELGTGKQFFGPGTRLTVL.

The chain couples TRBV18 to TRBJ2-3; TRBD2 might be the D (5 bases). V lost 2 bases and J lost 2, with 14 bases in between. The CDR3 totals 16 residues. CDR1 is KGHSH and CDR2 is LQKENI in the germline V gene. CDR3 sequence: CASSPIRGPVTDTQYF. The CDR3 nucleotides are TGTGCCAGCTCACCAATAAGAGGGCCCGTCACAGATACGCAGTATTTT.

This clone turned up a few times. The CDR3 sequence is CASSFTGDSPLHF. The CDR3 DNA is TGTGCCAGCAGCTTTACAGGGGATTCACCCCTCCACTTT. V and J are TRBV11-2 and TRBJ1-6; 7 positions match TRBD1. V dropped 3 bases and J dropped 8; count of bases not matched to a gene: 1. Per germline, CDR1 SGHAT and CDR2 FQNNGV. The CDR3 runs 13 residues.

The rearrangement uses TRBV27 and TRBJ1-4; 11 bases agree with TRBD1. V lost 10 bases to trimming and J lost 11 bases; unmatched junction nucleotides: 9. Germline-derived CDR1 and CDR2 are MNHEY and SMNVEV (reference sequence). There are 13 residues in the CDR3. DNA of the CDR3: TGTGCCACCTCCGGGACAGGGGGATGGAAACTGTTTTTT. This sequence encodes CATSGTGGWKLFF.

This sequence joins TRBV28 and TRBJ1-2, with 10 bases matching TRBD1. Germline CDR1 and CDR2: MDHEN and SYDVKM. The trim removed 6 bases at V and 3 bases at J, leaving 7 bases unmatched. The CDR3 sequence is 15 residues long. The CDR3 reads CASRNGGTGDYGYTF. As DNA, the CDR3 is TGTGCCAGCAGAAACGGGGGGACAGGGGACTATGGCTACACCTTC.

The CDR3 coding sequence is TGTGCCAGCAGTTACTCCGCAGGGGGAAGCGAGCAGTACTTC. Translated, it gives CASSYSAGGSEQYF. The genes are TRBV6-5 and TRBJ2-7; 7 positions agree with TRBD1. This CDR3 has 14 amino acids. The germline V gene has CDR1 MNHEY and CDR2 SVGAGI. Trimming removed 0 bases from V and 6 bases from J; junction bases left unmatched: 5.

This clone was seen a single time. The chain employs TRBV29-1 and TRBJ2-1; D perhaps matches TRBD2 (6 bases). The V gene lost 1 base and the J gene lost 1 base, with 11 bases spanning the gap. The CDR3 contains 15 residues. The V gene's germline CDR1 is SQVTM and CDR2 ANQGSEA. In DNA form, the CDR3 reads TGCAGCGTTGAAGGCGGGATTGGGTCCTACAATGAGCAGTTCTTC. Amino acid sequence: CSVEGGIGSYNEQFF.

This rearrangement joins TRBV29-1 to TRBJ1-1, with TRBD1 identical over 9 bases. From germline, CDR1 is SQVTM and CDR2 ANQGSEA. The CDR3 extends over 13 amino acids. J lost 6 bases, V lost 3 bases, and 5 bases had no gene match. CDR3 in amino acids: CSVEVTGGAEAFF. The CDR3 nucleotides are TGCAGCGTTGAGGTGACAGGGGGTGCTGAAGCTTTCTTT.